This entry lists 10 T cell receptor beta chains sequenced from one sample in a study of T cell repertoires in cytomegalovirus infection. What these receptors recognize is not known. MiXCR, applied by TCRdb to the reads, yields one record per CDR3 protein. The table records hundreds of thousands of distinct CDR3 sequences, around 35% of them present only once. The sample in question was cultured PBMCs, obtained from culture after CMV antigen stimulation. The receptors stem from a human donor in good health (CMV status not recorded). Some clones in this sample may be carry-over from other donors' samples.

CDR3 in amino acids: CASSQRRGDEQFF. The CDR3 coding sequence is TGCGCCAGCAGCCAACGTAGGGGGGATGAGCAGTTCTTC. The rearrangement joins TRBV4-3 to TRBJ2-1; D tentatively fits TRBD1 or TRBD2 (6 bases each). CDR1 is LGHNA, CDR2 YSLEER, per germline. The CDR3 length is 13 residues. The ends were cut back, 2 bases at V and 8 bases at J, with 10 bases in the middle.

The genes are TRBV4-1 and TRBJ1-2; TRBD1 might be the D (5 bases). The CDR3 runs 17 residues. Germline CDR1 MGHRA, CDR2 YSYEKL. V lost 3 bases and J 3 bases, leaving 20 bases between the germline ends. The DNA of the CDR3 is TGCGCCAGCAGCCACCTCGCCTACGGCAGGGATGACTATGGCTACACCTTC. This gives the protein CASSHLAYGRDDYGYTF.

The genes are TRBV28 and TRBJ2-4; no reliable D call. The V end lost 2 bases, the J end lost 0 bases, and 14 bases lay between the germline ends. The CDR3 loop spans 17 amino acids. CDR1 and CDR2 (germline): MDHEN, SYDVKM. In DNA, the CDR3 is TGTGCCAGCAGTTTACAGCCCGGGTTCGTAGCCAAAAACATTCAGTACTTC. Amino acid sequence: CASSLQPGFVAKNIQYF.

CDR3 protein: CASSTRDSRAPYEQYF. The CDR3 DNA is TGTGCCAGCAGCACCAGGGACAGCCGAGCCCCCTACGAGCAGTACTTC. This chain uses TRBV7-2 with TRBJ2-7; 7 bases map to TRBD1. Per germline, CDR1 SGHTA and CDR2 FQGNSA. J lost 2 bases, V lost 5 bases, and 12 bases had no gene match. This CDR3 has 16 amino acids.

This clonotype was detected a few times. The chain uses TRBV7-2 and TRBJ2-3, with D possibly called TRBD1 or TRBD2 (5 bases each). Germline CDR1 reads SGHTA; CDR2 reads FQGNSA. The CDR3 is made up of 14 amino acids. Trimming stripped 2 bases from V and 8 bases from J, with 14 bases between. CDR3 loop: CASSLRADGGTQYF. The CDR3 DNA is TGTGCCAGCAGCTTACGTGCTGATGGGGGTACGCAGTATTTT.

In its sample, this clonotype was seen once. The rearrangement uses TRBV20-1 and TRBJ2-7; D call uncertain. The CDR3 has 16 residues. Germline CDR1 is DFQATT and CDR2 is SNEGSKA (reference sequence). V was pared by 5 bases and J by 2 bases, with 22 bases between. CDR3 sequence: CSAQSRIKTSTYEQYF. The CDR3 nucleotides read TGCAGTGCTCAAAGCCGCATTAAAACAAGTACCTACGAGCAGTACTTC.

Written as DNA, the CDR3 is TGTGCCAGCAGACAGCCTCAGGGCTTTGAGCAGTTCTTC. This encodes CASRQPQGFEQFF. This chain joins TRBV2 and TRBJ2-1; D possibly corresponds to TRBD1 (5 bases). V lost 6 bases to trimming and J lost 9 bases, with 15 bases between them. The CDR3 extends over 13 amino acids. CDR1 is SNHLY and CDR2 is FYNNEI in the germline V gene.

The chain uses TRBV6-1 and TRBJ2-1; D is possibly TRBD1 (7 bases). CDR1 MNHNS and CDR2 SASEGT come from the germline V gene. The V and J ends lost 2 bases and 10 bases respectively, with 18 bases between them. The CDR3 sequence is 15 residues long. CDR3 sequence reads: CASSEQGGQGREQFF. In nucleotides, the CDR3 is TGTGCCAGCAGTGAACAGGGGGGACAAGGCAGGGAGCAGTTCTTC.

The rearrangement uses TRBV12-3 or TRBV12-4 and TRBJ2-3, with 7 positions matching TRBD2. The CDR3 extends over 15 amino acids. After removal of 2 bases from V and 6 bases from J, the junction contained 8 bases not matched to a gene. CDR3 DNA sequence: TGTGCCAGCAGTTTAACGGGGGGTTTCGCCGATACGCAGTATTTT. This codes for CASSLTGGFADTQYF.

A word on this clonotype: One end of the junction fails to match germline, which may point to a read error. The rearrangement joins TRBV2 to TRBJ2-7; possible D gene TRBD1, 5 bases. Germline assignment: CDR1 SNHLY and CDR2 FYNNEI. There are 14 residues in the CDR3. CDR3 region: CASSEGAGSYEQYF. In nucleotides, the CDR3 is TGTGCCAGCAGCGAAGGGGCAGGCTCCTACGAGCAGTACTTC.